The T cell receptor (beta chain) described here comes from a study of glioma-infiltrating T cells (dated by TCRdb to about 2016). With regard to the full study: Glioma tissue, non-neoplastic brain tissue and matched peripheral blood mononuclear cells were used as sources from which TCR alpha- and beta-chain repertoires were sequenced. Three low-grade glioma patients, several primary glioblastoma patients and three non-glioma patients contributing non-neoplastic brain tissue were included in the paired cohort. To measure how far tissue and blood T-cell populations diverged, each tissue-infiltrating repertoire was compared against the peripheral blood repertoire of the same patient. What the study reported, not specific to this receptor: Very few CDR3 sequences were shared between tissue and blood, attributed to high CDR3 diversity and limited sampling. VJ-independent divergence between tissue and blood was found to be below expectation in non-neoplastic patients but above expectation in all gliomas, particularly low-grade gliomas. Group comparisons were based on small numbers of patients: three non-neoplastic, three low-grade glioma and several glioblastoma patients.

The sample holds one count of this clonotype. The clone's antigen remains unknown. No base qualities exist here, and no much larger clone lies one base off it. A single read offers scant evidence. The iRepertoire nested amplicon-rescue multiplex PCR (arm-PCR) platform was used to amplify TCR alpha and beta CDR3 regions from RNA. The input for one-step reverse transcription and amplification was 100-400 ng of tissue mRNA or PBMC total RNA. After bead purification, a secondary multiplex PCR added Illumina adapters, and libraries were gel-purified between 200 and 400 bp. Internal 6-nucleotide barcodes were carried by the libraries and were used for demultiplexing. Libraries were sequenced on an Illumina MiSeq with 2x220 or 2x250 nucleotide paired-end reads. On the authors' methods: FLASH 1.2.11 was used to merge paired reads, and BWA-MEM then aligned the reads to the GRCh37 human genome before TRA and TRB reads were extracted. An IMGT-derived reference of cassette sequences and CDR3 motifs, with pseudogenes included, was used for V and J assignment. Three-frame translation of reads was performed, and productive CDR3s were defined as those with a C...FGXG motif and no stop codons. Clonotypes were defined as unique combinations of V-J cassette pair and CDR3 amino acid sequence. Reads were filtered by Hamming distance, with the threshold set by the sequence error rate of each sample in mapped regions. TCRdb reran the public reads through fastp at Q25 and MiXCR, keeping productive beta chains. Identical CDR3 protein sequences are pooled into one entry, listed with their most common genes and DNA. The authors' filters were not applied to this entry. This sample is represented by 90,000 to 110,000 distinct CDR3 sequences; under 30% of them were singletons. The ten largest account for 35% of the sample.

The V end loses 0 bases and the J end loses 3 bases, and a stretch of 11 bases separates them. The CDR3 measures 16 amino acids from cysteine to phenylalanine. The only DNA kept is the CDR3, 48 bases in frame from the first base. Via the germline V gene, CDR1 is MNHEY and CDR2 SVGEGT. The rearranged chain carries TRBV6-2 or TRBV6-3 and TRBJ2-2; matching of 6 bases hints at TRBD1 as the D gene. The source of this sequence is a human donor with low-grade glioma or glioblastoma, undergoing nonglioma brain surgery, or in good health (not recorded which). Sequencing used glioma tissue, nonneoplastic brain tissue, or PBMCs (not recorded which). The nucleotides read TGTGCCAGCAGTTACTCGGGACAAGTGGACACCGGGGAGCTGTTTTTT. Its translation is CASSYSGQVDTGELFF.